Given below is one T cell receptor (beta chain) in context. Its antigen has not been determined. No per-base quality is available; no much larger clone lies one base away. These data are taken from a study of blood T cell repertoires in COVID-19 (dated by TCRdb to about 2020). Regarding the study in general: Collaborator samples came from the United States, Italy and Spain and covered acute and convalescent phases of COVID-19. The material from the prospective study consisted of cDNA or gDNA derived from T cells, B-cell-depleted T cells, or PBMCs. Deeply sampled blood TCRbeta repertoires from subjects exposed to, actively infected with, or recovered from COVID-19 were included in the dataset. The repertoires were released in a freely available public database intended as a resource for research on the immune response to SARS-CoV-2. The samples were drawn from the first 160 participants of the ongoing ImmuneRACE study and from 950 to 1,500 subjects provided by 6 global collaborators. Sample metadata almost always included a de-identified subject ID, COVID-19 status, age in years and sex. Where available, HLA class I and class II types were taken from metadata supplied by the sample provider and were not determined by assay-based typing. Beyond this particular receptor, the publication reports: How much clinical and demographic metadata was included differed by source and by participant, and the metadata was provided uncurated.

V is cut by 5 bases and J by 1 base, and the space between the germline ends is 14 bases. The CDR3, cysteine through phenylalanine, is 15 amino acids long. The entry retains the CDR3 DNA only, 45 bases that are in frame from base 1. The germline V gene supplies CDR1 SQVTM and CDR2 ANQGSEA. Enrolling through a virtual design, the prospective study's participants ranged in age from about 18 to 89 years and lived across roughly 24 United States geographic areas. Cohort assignment in the prospective study relied on participant-reported clinical history from a screening survey and a study questionnaire. Exposed participants were defined as having been in contact with someone with a PCR-confirmed or clinician-diagnosed COVID-19 case within 2 weeks of study entry. In the prospective study, mobile phlebotomists collected whole blood, serum and a nasopharyngeal or oropharyngeal swab from each participant. Prospective study participants could optionally give additional blood draws and questionnaires over an approximately two-month period. Blood samples from the prospective study were shipped frozen or at room temperature prior to DNA extraction.

TCRbeta CDR3 regions were amplified from genomic DNA by means of the immunoSEQ Assay, a bias-controlled multiplex PCR. As for the original processing: Within the assay, amplification of reference gene primers was used to estimate how many nucleated cells each sample contained. To quantify the absolute abundance of each unique TCRbeta CDR3 rearrangement, sequence reads were collapsed and filtered. For each sample, productive Simpson clonality was calculated by taking the square root of Simpson's diversity index across productive rearrangements. TCRdb provides this immuneACCESS table in a form limited to in-frame rearrangements. Some clones are lacking; in checked studies, under half of them reflect an unresolved V gene, and why the rest are absent is not known. That table is the source of V, J and clone size, and D and trimming were worked out from the DNA. Here the sample has about 150,000 clones; 87% occur a single time. The ten largest clones represent roughly 3.9% of the sample.

This sequence uses TRBV29-1 and TRBJ2-2; TRBD2 is a weak D gene call, 6 bases matching. This receptor was taken from a woman in her forties who had been exposed to COVID-19. The sample consisted of PBMCs or T cells enriched from blood (not recorded which). The nucleotide sequence reads as follows: TGCAGCGTTAGTGGGACTTCTAAGAACACCGGGGAGCTGTTTTTT. Translated, it gives CSVSGTSKNTGELFF.